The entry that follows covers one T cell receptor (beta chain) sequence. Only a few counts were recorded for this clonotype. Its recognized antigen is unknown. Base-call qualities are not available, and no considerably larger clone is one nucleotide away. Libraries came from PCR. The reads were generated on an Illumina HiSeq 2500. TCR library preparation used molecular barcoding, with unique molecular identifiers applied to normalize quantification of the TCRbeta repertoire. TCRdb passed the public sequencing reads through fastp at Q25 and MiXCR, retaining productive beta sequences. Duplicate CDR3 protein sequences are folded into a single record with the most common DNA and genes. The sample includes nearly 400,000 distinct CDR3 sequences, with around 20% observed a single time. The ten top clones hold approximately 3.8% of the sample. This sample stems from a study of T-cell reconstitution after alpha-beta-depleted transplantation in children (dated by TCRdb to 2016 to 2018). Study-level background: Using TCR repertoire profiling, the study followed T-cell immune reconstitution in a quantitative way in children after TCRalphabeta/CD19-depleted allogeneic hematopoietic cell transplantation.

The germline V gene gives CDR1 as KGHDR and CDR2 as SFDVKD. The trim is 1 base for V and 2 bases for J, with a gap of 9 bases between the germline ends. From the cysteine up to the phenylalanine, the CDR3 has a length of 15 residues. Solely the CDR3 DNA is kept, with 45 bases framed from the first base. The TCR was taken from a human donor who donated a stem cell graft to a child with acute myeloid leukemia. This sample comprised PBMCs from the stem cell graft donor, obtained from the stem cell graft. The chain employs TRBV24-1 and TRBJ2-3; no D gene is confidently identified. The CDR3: CATSDFLGPTDTQYF. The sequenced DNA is TGTGCCACCAGTGATTTTCTTGGACCCACAGATACGCAGTATTTT.